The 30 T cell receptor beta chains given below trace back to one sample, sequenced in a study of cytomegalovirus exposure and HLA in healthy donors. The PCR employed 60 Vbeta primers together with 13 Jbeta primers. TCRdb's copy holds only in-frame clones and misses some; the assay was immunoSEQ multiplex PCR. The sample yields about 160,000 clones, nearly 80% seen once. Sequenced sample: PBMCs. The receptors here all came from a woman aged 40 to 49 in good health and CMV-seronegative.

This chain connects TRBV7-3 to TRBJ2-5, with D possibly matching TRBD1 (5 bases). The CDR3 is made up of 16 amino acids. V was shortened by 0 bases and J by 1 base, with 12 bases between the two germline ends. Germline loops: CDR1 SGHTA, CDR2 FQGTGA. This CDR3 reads CASSLTVSRAQETQYF. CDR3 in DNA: TGTGCCAGCAGCTTAACGGTTTCCAGGGCCCAAGAGACCCAGTACTTC.

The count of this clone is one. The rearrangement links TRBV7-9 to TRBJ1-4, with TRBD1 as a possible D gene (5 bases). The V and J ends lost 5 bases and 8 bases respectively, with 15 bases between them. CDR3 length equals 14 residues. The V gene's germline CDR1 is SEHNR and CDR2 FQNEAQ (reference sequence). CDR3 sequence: CASSPDSLGEKLFF. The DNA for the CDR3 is TGTGCCAGCAGCCCTGACAGCCTCGGGGAAAAACTGTTTTTT. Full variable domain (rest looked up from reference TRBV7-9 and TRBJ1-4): DTGVSQNPRHKITKRGQNVTFRCDPISEHNRLYWYRQTLGQGPEFLTYFQNEAQLEKSRLLSDRFSAERPKGSFSTLEIQRTEQGDSAMYLCASSPDSLGEKLFFGSGTQLSVL.

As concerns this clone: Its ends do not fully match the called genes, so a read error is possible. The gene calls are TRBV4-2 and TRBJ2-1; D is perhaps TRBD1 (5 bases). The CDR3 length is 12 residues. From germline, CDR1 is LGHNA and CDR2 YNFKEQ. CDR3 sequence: CASSQDGAIRLF. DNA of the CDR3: TGTGCCAGCAGCCAAGATGGGGCTATCAGGCTCTTC.

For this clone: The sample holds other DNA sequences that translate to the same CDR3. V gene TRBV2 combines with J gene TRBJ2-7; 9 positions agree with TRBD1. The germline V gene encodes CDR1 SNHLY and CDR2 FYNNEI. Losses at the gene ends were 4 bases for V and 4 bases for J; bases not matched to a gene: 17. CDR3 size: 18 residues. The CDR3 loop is CASSVSPLFDRGRYEQYF. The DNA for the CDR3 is TGTGCCAGCAGTGTATCCCCCCTATTCGACAGGGGGAGGTACGAGCAGTACTTC. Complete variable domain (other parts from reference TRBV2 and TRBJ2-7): EPEVTQTPSHQVTQMGQEVILRCVPISNHLYFYWYRQILGQKVEFLVSFYNNEISEKSEIFDDQFSVERPDGSNFTLKIRSTKLEDSAMYFCASSVSPLFDRGRYEQYFGPGTRLTVT.

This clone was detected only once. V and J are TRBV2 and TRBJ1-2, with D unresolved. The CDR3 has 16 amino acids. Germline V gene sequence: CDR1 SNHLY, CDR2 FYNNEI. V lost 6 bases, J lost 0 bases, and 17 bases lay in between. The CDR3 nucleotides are TGTGCCAGCAGCTTCTTTGGCGGTCACCCTAACTATGGCTACACCTTC. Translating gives CASSFFGGHPNYGYTF.

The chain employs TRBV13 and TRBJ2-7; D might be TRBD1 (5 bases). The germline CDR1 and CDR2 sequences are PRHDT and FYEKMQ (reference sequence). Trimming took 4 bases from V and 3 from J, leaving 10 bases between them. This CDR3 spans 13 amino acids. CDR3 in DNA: TGTGCCAGCAGCTCTCGACAGATCTACGAGCAGTACTTC. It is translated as CASSSRQIYEQYF.

The chain's CDR3 is CASSIVGTGDSYEQYF. Here the CDR3 DNA reads TGTGCCAGCAGCATCGTCGGGACAGGGGATTCCTACGAGCAGTACTTC. The chain employs TRBV21-1 and TRBJ2-7; the table's D gene call, TRBD1, was not cross checked with the DNA. TRBV21-1 is a known pseudogene. The CDR3 consists of 16 residues.

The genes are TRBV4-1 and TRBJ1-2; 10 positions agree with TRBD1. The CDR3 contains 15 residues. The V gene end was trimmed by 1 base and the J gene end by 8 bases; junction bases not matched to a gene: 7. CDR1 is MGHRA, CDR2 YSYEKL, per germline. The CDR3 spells CASSQVGDRGKGYTF. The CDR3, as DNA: TGCGCCAGCAGCCAAGTAGGGGACAGGGGAAAGGGCTACACCTTC.

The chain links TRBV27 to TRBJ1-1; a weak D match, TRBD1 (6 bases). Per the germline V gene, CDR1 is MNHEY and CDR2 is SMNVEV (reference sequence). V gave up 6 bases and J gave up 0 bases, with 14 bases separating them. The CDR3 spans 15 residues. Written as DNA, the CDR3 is TGTGCCAGCAGAGAACAGGGAGCACTGAACACTGAAGCTTTCTTT. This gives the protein CASREQGALNTEAFF.

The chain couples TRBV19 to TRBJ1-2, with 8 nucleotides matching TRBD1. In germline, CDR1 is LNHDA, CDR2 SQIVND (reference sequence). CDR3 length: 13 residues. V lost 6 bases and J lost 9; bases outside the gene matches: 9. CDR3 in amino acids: CASRPGTGLSYTF. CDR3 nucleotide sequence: TGTGCCAGTAGACCCGGGACAGGTTTGAGCTACACCTTC.

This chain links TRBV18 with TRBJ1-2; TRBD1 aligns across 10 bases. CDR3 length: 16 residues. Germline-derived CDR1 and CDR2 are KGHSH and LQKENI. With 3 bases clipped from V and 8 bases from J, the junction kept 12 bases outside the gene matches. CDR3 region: CASSPGQGPTPSGYTF. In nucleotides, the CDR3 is TGTGCCAGCTCACCGGGACAGGGGCCCACCCCTAGCGGCTACACCTTC.

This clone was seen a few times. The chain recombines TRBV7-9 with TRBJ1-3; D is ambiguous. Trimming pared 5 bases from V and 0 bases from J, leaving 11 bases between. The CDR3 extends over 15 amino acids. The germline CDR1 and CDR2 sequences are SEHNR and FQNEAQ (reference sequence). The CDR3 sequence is CASSRVLSSGNTIYF. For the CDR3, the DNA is TGTGCCAGCAGCCGAGTGCTGAGCTCTGGAAACACCATATATTTT.

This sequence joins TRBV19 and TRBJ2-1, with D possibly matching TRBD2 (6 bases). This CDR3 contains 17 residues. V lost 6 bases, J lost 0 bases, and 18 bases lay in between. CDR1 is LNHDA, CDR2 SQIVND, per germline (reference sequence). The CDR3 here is CASSPSRRGLSYNEQFF. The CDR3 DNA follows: TGTGCCAGTAGCCCCTCTAGACGGGGACTCTCCTACAATGAGCAGTTCTTC.

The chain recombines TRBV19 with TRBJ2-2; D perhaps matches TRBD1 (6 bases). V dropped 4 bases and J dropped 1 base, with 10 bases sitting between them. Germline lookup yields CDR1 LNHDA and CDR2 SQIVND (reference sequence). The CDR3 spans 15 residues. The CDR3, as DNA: TGTGCCAGTAGTAAGGGACAACTGAACACCGGGGAGCTGTTTTTT. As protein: CASSKGQLNTGELFF.

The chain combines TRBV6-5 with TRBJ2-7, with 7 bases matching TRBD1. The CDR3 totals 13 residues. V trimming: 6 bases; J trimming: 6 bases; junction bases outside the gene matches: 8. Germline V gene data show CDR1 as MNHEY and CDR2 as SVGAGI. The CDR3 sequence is CASSRQGPGEQYF. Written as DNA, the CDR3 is TGTGCCAGCAGCCGACAGGGCCCGGGCGAGCAGTACTTC.

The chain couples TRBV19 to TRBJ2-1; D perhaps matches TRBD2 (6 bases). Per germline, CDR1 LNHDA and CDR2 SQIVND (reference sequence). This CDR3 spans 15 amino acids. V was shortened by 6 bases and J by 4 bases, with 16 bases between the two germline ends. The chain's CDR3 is CASSYSRDSYNEQFF. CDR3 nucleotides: TGTGCCAGTAGCTACTCGCGGGACTCTTACAATGAGCAGTTCTTC.

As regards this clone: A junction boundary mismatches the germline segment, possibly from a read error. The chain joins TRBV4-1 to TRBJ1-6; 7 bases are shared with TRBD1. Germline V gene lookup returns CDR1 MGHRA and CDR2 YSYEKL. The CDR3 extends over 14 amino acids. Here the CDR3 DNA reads TGTGCCAGCAGCCAAGGGACAGAGAATTCACCCCTCCACTTT. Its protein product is CASSQGTENSPLHF.

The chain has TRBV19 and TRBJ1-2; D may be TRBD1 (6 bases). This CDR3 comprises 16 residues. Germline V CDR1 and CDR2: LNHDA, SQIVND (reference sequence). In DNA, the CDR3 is TGTGCGAGTTCCCCCCTGCTGGCAGGGGAATTGAGGGGCTACACCTTC. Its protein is CASSPLLAGELRGYTF.

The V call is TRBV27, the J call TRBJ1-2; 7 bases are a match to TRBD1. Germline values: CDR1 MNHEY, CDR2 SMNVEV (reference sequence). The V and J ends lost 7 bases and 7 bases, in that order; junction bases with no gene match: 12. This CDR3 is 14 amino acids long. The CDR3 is CASTPDREASGYTF. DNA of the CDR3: TGTGCCAGCACCCCAGACAGGGAGGCTAGTGGCTACACCTTC.

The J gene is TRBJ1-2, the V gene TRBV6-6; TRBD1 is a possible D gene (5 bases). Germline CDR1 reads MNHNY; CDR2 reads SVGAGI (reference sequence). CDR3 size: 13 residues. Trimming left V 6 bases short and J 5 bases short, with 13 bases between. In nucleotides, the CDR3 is TGTGCCAGCAGCCCCACGACAGTATATGGCTACACCTTC. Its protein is CASSPTTVYGYTF.

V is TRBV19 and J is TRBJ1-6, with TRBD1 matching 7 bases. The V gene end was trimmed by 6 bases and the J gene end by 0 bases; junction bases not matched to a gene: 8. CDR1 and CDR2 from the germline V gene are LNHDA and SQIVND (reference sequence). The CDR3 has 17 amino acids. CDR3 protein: CASRGTVQSSYNSPLHF. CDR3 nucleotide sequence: TGTGCCAGTAGAGGGACAGTCCAGAGCTCCTATAATTCACCCCTCCACTTT.

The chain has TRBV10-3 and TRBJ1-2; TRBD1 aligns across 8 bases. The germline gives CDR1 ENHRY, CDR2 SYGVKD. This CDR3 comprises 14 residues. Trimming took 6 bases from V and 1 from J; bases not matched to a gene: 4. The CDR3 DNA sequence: TGTGCCATCAGCGGGGACAGGTATAACTATGGCTACACCTTC. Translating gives CAISGDRYNYGYTF.

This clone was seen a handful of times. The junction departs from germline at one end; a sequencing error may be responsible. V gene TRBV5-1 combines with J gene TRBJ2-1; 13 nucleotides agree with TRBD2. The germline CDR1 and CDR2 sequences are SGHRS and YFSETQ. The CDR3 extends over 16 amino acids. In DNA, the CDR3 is TGCGCCAGCAGCTCGACTAGCGGGGGGCCCTATAATGAGCAGTTCTTC. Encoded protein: CASSSTSGGPYNEQFF.

The CDR3: CASTWGRPHF. CDR3 nucleotides: TGCGCCAGCACCTGGGGGCGACCCCACTTT. The chain uses TRBV23-1 and TRBJ1-6, with D maybe TRBD1 (6 bases). TRBV23-1 is assigned to the ORF class and has an uncertain function. V lost 7 bases and J lost 18, with 13 bases in between. The CDR3 runs 10 residues.

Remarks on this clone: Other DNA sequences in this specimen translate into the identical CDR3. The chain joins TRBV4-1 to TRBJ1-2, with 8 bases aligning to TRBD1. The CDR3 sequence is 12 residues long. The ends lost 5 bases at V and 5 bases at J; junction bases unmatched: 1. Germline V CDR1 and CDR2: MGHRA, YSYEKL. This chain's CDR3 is CASSGQGYGYTF. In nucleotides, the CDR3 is TGCGCCAGCAGCGGACAGGGATATGGCTACACCTTC.

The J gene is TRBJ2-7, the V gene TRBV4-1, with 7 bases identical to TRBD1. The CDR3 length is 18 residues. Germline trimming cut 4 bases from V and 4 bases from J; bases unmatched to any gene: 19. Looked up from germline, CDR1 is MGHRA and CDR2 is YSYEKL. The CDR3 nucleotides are TGCGCCAGCAGCCTACGGGCCGGGACAGAAGGGAGAGGGTACGAGCAGTACTTC. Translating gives CASSLRAGTEGRGYEQYF.

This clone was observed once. CDR3 loop: CASSYPGDRLNSPLHF. CDR3 coding DNA: TGTGCCAGCAGTTACCCTGGGGACAGGCTGAATTCACCCCTCCACTTT. J is TRBJ1-6 and V is TRBV6-6; TRBD1 matches at 8 bases. Germline values: CDR1 MNHNY, CDR2 SVGAGI (reference sequence). Unmatched junction bases numbered 7, after V lost 2 bases and J lost 7 bases. This CDR3 contains 16 residues.

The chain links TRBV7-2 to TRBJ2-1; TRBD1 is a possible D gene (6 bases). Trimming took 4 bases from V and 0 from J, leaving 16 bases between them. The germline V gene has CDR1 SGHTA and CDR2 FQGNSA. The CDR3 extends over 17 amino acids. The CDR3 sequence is CASSSQGTLSSYNEQFF. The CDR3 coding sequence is TGTGCCAGCAGCTCCCAAGGGACATTGAGCTCCTACAATGAGCAGTTCTTC.

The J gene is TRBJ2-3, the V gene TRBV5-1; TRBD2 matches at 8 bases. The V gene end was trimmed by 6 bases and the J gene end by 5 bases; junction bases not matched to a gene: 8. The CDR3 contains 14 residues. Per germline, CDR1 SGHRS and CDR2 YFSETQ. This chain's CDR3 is CASTREGQGDTQYF. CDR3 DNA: TGCGCCAGCACCCGGGAGGGGCAAGGAGATACGCAGTATTTT.

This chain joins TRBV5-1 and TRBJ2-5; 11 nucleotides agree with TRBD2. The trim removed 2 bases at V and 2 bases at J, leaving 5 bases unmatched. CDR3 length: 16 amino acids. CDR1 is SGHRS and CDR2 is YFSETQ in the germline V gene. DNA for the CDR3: TGCGCCAGCAGCTTAAGTACTAGCGGGGGTCAAGAGACCCAGTACTTC. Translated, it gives CASSLSTSGGQETQYF.